The clone carrying this T cell receptor beta chain has a handful of counts. What it binds is not known. Libraries were prepared by immunoSEQ multiplex PCR; TCRdb keeps only in-frame clonotypes and omits some of them. The sample lists a few hundred thousand clones, roughly 88% seen once, with roughly 0.93% in the top ten. The sample originates from a study of cytomegalovirus exposure and HLA in healthy donors. Study-level findings and limits: There were some public TCRs occurring in many donors, but most TCR sequences were rare. Overall, about 160 TCR beta chains were annotated as cytomegalovirus-associated.

The CDR3 runs to 16 residues. Germline V gives CDR1 MGHRA, CDR2 YSYEKL. Between the trimmed V and J ends, which lost 0 bases and 2 bases, there was a span of 14 bases. The sample taken for sequencing was PBMCs. This sequence joins TRBV4-1 and TRBJ2-7, with D maybe TRBD2 (7 bases). The source of this sequence is a woman aged 18-30 years in good health and CMV-seronegative. The DNA of the CDR3 is TGCGCCAGCAGCCAAGAAGGCGGGGAGGGGGCCTACGAGCAGTACTTC. This codes for CASSQEGGEGAYEQYF.